This is a list of T cell receptor beta chains from one sample in a study of shared clonotypes between healthy human individuals. Libraries were prepared by immunoSEQ multiplex PCR; TCRdb keeps only in-frame clonotypes and omits some of them. The sample holds more than 2 million clones, about 94% seen once. The source material was naive CD8+ T cells from PBMCs. The receptors originated from a man aged 18 to 29 in good health. Some clones in this sample may be carry-over from other donors' samples. Both conserved end residues are trimmed from each CDR3.

v_call,j_call,cdr3_aa
TRBV5-1,TRBJ2-7,ASSGREDYEQY
TRBV25-1,TRBJ1-4,ASSERQGGEKLF
TRBV4-2,TRBJ2-5,ASSKEQTPRNQETQY
TRBV2,TRBJ2-1,ASSDWTSGSWDEQF
TRBV7-8,TRBJ1-2,ASSDYRGWGYT
TRBV9,TRBJ1-2,ASSAYRAGYGYT
TRBV9,TRBJ2-5,ASSGRAAQETQY
TRBV27,TRBJ1-5,ASSDLQGISNQPQH
TRBV4-1,TRBJ2-1,ASSQDVGIGRNEQF
TRBV5-1,TRBJ1-1,ASSFTGVPEAF
TRBV27,TRBJ2-1,ASSLSLANEQF
TRBV18,TRBJ2-3,ASSGSPPADTQY
TRBV7-9,TRBJ2-1,ASSLQQGANEQF
TRBV4-1,TRBJ2-1,ASSQLGQQINNEQF
TRBV27,TRBJ2-1,ASKSTGDGNEQF
TRBV28,TRBJ2-2,ASSGPWEGGSLNTGELF